Listed here are 17 T cell receptor beta chains from one sample, sequenced in a study of vaccination effects on CD4 cells after COVID-19 (dated by TCRdb to about 2022). Receptor libraries were prepared by the immunoSEQ multiplex PCR assay. Not all clones reach the TCRdb copy of this immuneACCESS table, which keeps in-frame sequences only. Checked studies attribute under half of the gap to unresolved V genes and leave the rest unexplained. Here the sample has approximately 14,000 clones; over 70% occur a single time. The ten top clones hold roughly 24% of the sample. Which antigens these TCRs recognize remains unknown. To identify antigen-specific CD4+ T cell clonotypes by their expansion, the ViraFEST assay first stimulated PBMC with viral peptide pools and then applied TCR sequencing. After less than 13 days of culture, CD4+ T cells were isolated with the EasySep CD4+ T cell isolation kit. PCR-confirmed SARS-CoV-2 infection had occurred in convalescent patients between March and December 2020, before the Alpha, Beta and Delta variants emerged in the United States. Each participant got two doses of an mRNA SARS-CoV-2 vaccine, either BNT162b2 or mRNA-1273.

The material was CD4+ T cells from PBMCs cultured with HCoV-NL63 spike peptides, obtained after COVID-19 vaccination. The cell subset or site label on this specimen signifies: HCoV-NL63 spike overlapping peptide pool stimulation. The receptors shown here come from a human donor who had a prior SARS-CoV-2 infection.

The J gene is TRBJ2-5, the V gene TRBV20-1, with D perhaps matching TRBD1 (5 bases). CDR1 and CDR2 from the germline V gene are DFQATT and SNEGSKA (reference sequence). The V and J ends lost 3 bases and 7 bases respectively, with 9 bases between them. CDR3 length: 11 amino acids. CDR3 nucleotides: TGCAGTGCTAGTCGGCAGGGGACCCAGTACTTC. Protein product: CSASRQGTQYF.

The chain employs TRBV4-2 and TRBJ2-4; 9 bases are a match to TRBD2. Germline CDR1 and CDR2: LGHNA and YNFKEQ. This CDR3 contains 17 residues. After removal of 0 bases from V and 15 bases from J, the junction contained 18 bases not matched to a gene. CDR3 in DNA: TGTGCCAGCAGCCAAGATTATTATGGAGGACTAGCGAGTTTGGGGTACTTC. Its protein is CASSQDYYGGLASLGYF.

A single count supports this clone. The rearrangement links TRBV12-5 to TRBJ2-1; D is ambiguous. This CDR3 has 11 amino acids. V lost 5 bases and J lost 4, with 3 bases in between. Germline-derived CDR1 and CDR2 are LGHNT and FRNRAP. The DNA for the CDR3 is TGTGCTAGTGGTGATTACAATGAGCAGTTCTTC. Translating it yields CASGDYNEQFF.

V and J are TRBV5-4 and TRBJ2-1, with TRBD2 matching 9 bases. The V gene's germline CDR1 is SGHNT and CDR2 YYREEE (reference sequence). After removal of 4 bases from V and 9 bases from J, the junction contained 11 bases not matched to a gene. This CDR3 has 15 amino acids. CDR3 nucleotides: TGTGCCAGCAGCAACATAGGCGGGAGGGCCGGTGAGCAGTTCTTC. This encodes CASSNIGGRAGEQFF.

This sequence joins TRBV24-1 and TRBJ2-1, with 8 bases fitting TRBD1. V was clipped by 4 bases and J by 3 bases; unmatched bases: 7. Looked up from germline, CDR1 is KGHDR and CDR2 is SFDVKD. The length of the CDR3 is 16 residues. The CDR3 protein is CATSDSGGADYNEQFF. CDR3 DNA: TGTGCCACCAGTGACTCAGGGGGCGCCGACTACAATGAGCAGTTCTTC.

This rearrangement joins TRBV18 to TRBJ2-1, with a possible D match to TRBD2 (6 bases). Germline values: CDR1 KGHSH, CDR2 LQKENI. Trimming cost V 5 bases and J 5 bases, with 22 bases left between them. The CDR3 is 17 amino acids. The CDR3 loop reads CASSKNIADPVNNEQFF. The CDR3 bases are TGTGCCAGCTCAAAGAATATAGCGGACCCAGTAAACAATGAGCAGTTCTTC.

This clone was recorded a few times. CDR3 sequence (DNA): TGTGCCAGCTCACACAGGGGGCGAAACACAGATACGCAGTATTTT. This codes for CASSHRGRNTDTQYF. The chain combines TRBV18 with TRBJ2-3, with 9 bases lining up with TRBD1. Trimming took 4 bases from V and 2 from J; bases not matched to a gene: 4. Germline lookup yields CDR1 KGHSH and CDR2 LQKENI. The CDR3 totals 15 residues.

This rearrangement joins TRBV18 to TRBJ2-7, with D perhaps matching TRBD1 (5 bases). The V end was cut by 5 bases, the J end by 1 base, with 15 bases between. The CDR3 consists of 15 residues. The germline V gene has CDR1 KGHSH and CDR2 LQKENI. Written as DNA, the CDR3 is TGTGCCAGCTCATTACAGGACGCCTTTTCCTACGAGCAGTACTTC. Translating gives CASSLQDAFSYEQYF.

This sequence joins TRBV4-3 and TRBJ2-7, with unresolved D. The CDR3 runs 13 residues. V lost 1 base, J lost 3 bases, and 7 bases lay in between. Germline CDR1 LGHNA, CDR2 YSLEER. The CDR3 DNA reads as TGCGCCAGCAGCCAAGCTCAGGACTACGAGCAGTACTTC. As protein: CASSQAQDYEQYF.

This clone turned up a few times. The rearrangement links TRBV3-1 (or the pseudogene TRBV3-2) to TRBJ1-6, with D uncertain. The CDR3 is made up of 14 amino acids. CDR1 is LGHDT, CDR2 YNNKEL, per germline (reference sequence). Trimming took off 1 base at V and 11 bases at J, with 12 bases between the two ends. CDR3 loop: CASSQGVGGAPLHF. As DNA, the CDR3 is TGTGCCAGCAGCCAAGGGGTTGGCGGGGCACCCCTCCACTTT.

This chain links TRBV4-1 with TRBJ2-7; D call uncertain. The CDR3 is 15 residues long. V was trimmed by 1 base and J by 0 bases, leaving 10 bases between them. Germline assignment: CDR1 MGHRA and CDR2 YSYEKL. The DNA for the CDR3 is TGCGCCAGCAGCCAAGCCTCAGTAGTCTCCTACGAGCAGTACTTC. Its protein is CASSQASVVSYEQYF.

In this sample, this clone turned up once. This chain links TRBV10-3 with TRBJ2-5, with 11 bases that match TRBD2. Trimming removed 3 bases from V and 1 base from J; junction bases left unmatched: 4. The CDR3 runs 16 residues. Per germline, CDR1 ENHRY and CDR2 SYGVKD. Written as DNA, the CDR3 is TGTGCCATCAGTGATCCGACTAGCGGGACCCAAGAGACCCAGTACTTC. Protein product: CAISDPTSGTQETQYF.

This clone was seen only a few times. The rearrangement links TRBV4-1 to TRBJ2-2; 7 bases match TRBD2. The V gene's germline CDR1 is MGHRA and CDR2 YSYEKL. The CDR3 is 16 amino acids. V dropped 4 bases and J dropped 2; count of bases not matched to a gene: 7. As DNA, the CDR3 is TGCGCCAGCAGCCGACGGTCAGCGGGAAACACCGGGGAGCTGTTTTTT. It is translated as CASSRRSAGNTGELFF.

This clone turned up a few times. The chain uses TRBV5-1 and TRBJ2-5; perhaps TRBD1 as D (6 bases). Germline V lookup: CDR1 SGHRS, CDR2 YFSETQ. The CDR3 has 16 residues. V lost 4 bases, J lost 3 bases, and 19 bases lay in between. The CDR3: CASSAYRDNWEETQYF. Here the CDR3 DNA reads TGCGCCAGCAGCGCTTATCGGGACAACTGGGAAGAGACCCAGTACTTC.

This clone was seen only a few times. The rearrangement links TRBV6-7 to TRBJ1-5; D is unclear. TRBV6-7 is labeled an ORF, and its function is uncertain. V was trimmed by 6 bases and J by 13 bases, leaving 16 bases between them. CDR3 length: 12 residues. The CDR3 bases are TGTGCCAGCAGGCGGACCAGCCTAACGCAGCATTTT. This sequence encodes CASRRTSLTQHF.

This clone appeared a single time. The rearrangement uses TRBV11-3 and TRBJ2-5; no reliable D call. Germline V gene lookup returns CDR1 SGHNT and CDR2 YENEEA. The CDR3 runs to 11 residues. Trimming shortened V by 3 bases and J by 5 bases, and 4 bases separated the two germline ends. In nucleotides, the CDR3 is TGTGCCAGCAGCTTCTCCGAGACCCAGTACTTC. Protein: CASSFSETQYF.

The chain's CDR3 is CSARTADTQYF. The CDR3, as DNA: TGCAGTGCCCGAACAGCAGATACGCAGTATTTT. The chain joins TRBV20-1 to TRBJ2-3; D gene uncertain. V lost 6 bases to trimming and J lost 4 bases, with 8 bases between them. The CDR3 spans 11 residues. Germline CDR1 DFQATT, CDR2 SNEGSKA (reference sequence).